This entry describes one T cell receptor beta chain. Its specificity is not known. The sample comes from a study of post-analysis software for immune sequencing data. Study-wide background: Included courses were relapsing-remitting and secondary progressive multiple sclerosis; progressive-relapsing multiple sclerosis was also included. Study results and caveats: Higher frequency in patients than in controls was seen for five TRBV segments, with TRBV5-6, TRBV5-1 and TRBV20-1 among them.

The J segment lost 10 bases and the V segment lost 6 bases, leaving 12 bases of the junction unmatched. This CDR3 has 15 residues. CDR1 is MDHEN and CDR2 is SYDVKM in the germline V gene. Each TCR beta cDNA library carried unique molecular identifiers. Out of roughly 0.95 to 10 million T cells, some 480,000 cDNA molecules were generated. TCRdb redid the calling of the PCR reads with MiXCR, one entry per CDR3 protein. Here the sample spans about 460,000 distinct CDR3 sequences, 45% being singletons. Sequencing used blood. The sequence came from a girl aged 5-17 years with multiple sclerosis. The rearrangement links TRBV28 to TRBJ1-6, with TRBD1 matching over 7 bases. The CDR3 DNA follows: TGTGCCAGCAGCCCCCCCCAGGGGGTGGGATCACCCCTCCACTTT. This sequence encodes CASSPPQGVGSPLHF.